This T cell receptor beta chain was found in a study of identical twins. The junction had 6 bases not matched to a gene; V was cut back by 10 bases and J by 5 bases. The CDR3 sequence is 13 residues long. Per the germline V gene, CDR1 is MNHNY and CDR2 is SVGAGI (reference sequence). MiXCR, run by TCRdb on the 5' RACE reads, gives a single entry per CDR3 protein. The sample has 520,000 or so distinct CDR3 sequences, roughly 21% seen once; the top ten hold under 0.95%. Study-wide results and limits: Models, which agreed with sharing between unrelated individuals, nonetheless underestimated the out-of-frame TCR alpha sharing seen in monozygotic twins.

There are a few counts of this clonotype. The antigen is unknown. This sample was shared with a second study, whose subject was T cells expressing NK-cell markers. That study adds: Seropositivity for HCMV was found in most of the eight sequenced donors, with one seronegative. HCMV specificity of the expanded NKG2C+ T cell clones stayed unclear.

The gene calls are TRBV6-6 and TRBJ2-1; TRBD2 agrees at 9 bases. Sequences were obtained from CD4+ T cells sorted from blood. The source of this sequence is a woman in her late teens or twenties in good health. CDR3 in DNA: TGTGCCACCGAGACTAGCGGCAACAATGAGCAGTTCTTC. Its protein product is CATETSGNNEQFF.